The 9 T cell receptor beta chains below come from one sample, sequenced in a study of control samples from healthy donors and cancer patients. The method was immunoSEQ multiplex PCR; TCRdb's version includes in-frame clones alone and lacks a portion of them. This repertoire shows tens of thousands of clones, around three quarters found once; its top ten account for approximately 22%. The source material was PBMCs. The source of these receptors is a man in his 60s with head and neck cancer.

V and J are TRBV4-1 and TRBJ2-1; D may be TRBD1 (6 bases). Germline V gene sequence: CDR1 MGHRA, CDR2 YSYEKL. This CDR3 has 18 residues. V lost 4 bases, J lost 0 bases, and 19 bases lay in between. The DNA for the CDR3 is TGCGCCAGCAGCCCCCAGGGGCTTAGCGCTGGCTCCTACAATGAGCAGTTCTTC. It encodes CASSPQGLSAGSYNEQFF.

The V gene is TRBV12-5, the J gene TRBJ2-1; D is perhaps TRBD1 (5 bases). The CDR3 consists of 18 residues. The V and J ends lost 4 bases and 3 bases respectively, with 22 bases between them. Germline CDR1 reads LGHNT; CDR2 reads FRNRAP. CDR3 protein: CASGSNLPGFVDYNEQFF. The CDR3 region has the DNA TGTGCTAGTGGTTCCAACCTACCAGGGTTCGTGGACTACAATGAGCAGTTCTTC.

This chain uses TRBV7-3 with TRBJ2-1; TRBD1 is a possible D gene (6 bases). In germline, CDR1 is SGHTA, CDR2 FQGTGA. The V and J ends lost 5 bases and 3 bases respectively, with 14 bases between them. The CDR3 length is 15 residues. The CDR3 reads CASSPDQGNYNEQFF. The CDR3 nucleotides are TGTGCCAGCAGCCCCGACCAGGGGAACTACAATGAGCAGTTCTTC.

The chain is built from TRBV29-1 and TRBJ2-1; TRBD1 agrees at 8 bases. The CDR3 sequence is 18 residues long. Germline-derived CDR1 and CDR2 are SQVTM and ANQGSEA. J was trimmed by 3 bases and V by 1 base; bases with no gene match: 14. CDR3 sequence reads: CSVEVYGPGTGGYNEQFF. CDR3 DNA: TGCAGCGTTGAAGTTTACGGTCCGGGGACAGGAGGCTACAATGAGCAGTTCTTC.

This clone was detected only a few times. The chain joins TRBV6-5 to TRBJ1-1, with D tentatively TRBD1 (5 bases). This CDR3 region has 13 residues. V lost 7 bases and J lost 5, with 14 bases in between. Germline CDR1 MNHEY, CDR2 SVGAGI. CDR3: CASITPGLTEAFF. As DNA, the CDR3 is TGTGCCAGCATAACACCGGGACTGACTGAAGCTTTCTTT.

This clone has a single count. The rearrangement links TRBV10-2 to TRBJ2-3; TRBD2 agrees at 9 bases. Germline trimming cut 6 bases from V and 1 base from J; bases unmatched to any gene: 5. Germline-derived CDR1 and CDR2 are WSHSY and SAAADI. This CDR3 contains 15 residues. The CDR3 protein is CASSLAGIGTDTQYF. As DNA, the CDR3 is TGCGCCAGCAGCCTAGCGGGAATTGGCACAGATACGCAGTATTTT.

This chain joins TRBV19 and TRBJ2-7; 7 nucleotides align to TRBD1. Germline values: CDR1 LNHDA, CDR2 SQIVND (reference sequence). The J segment lost 5 bases and the V segment lost 3 bases, leaving 10 bases of the junction unmatched. The CDR3 has 15 residues. This CDR3 is CASSIIRGGLDEQYF. CDR3 sequence (DNA): TGTGCCAGTAGTATCATACGAGGGGGCTTGGACGAGCAGTACTTC.

For this clone: This sample includes further DNA sequences coding for the same CDR3. This CDR3 reads CASSWGTGGAGELFF. The CDR3 nucleotides are TGCGCCAGCAGCTGGGGGACAGGGGGTGCCGGGGAGCTGTTTTTT. The gene calls are TRBV5-1 and TRBJ2-2; 11 bases line up with TRBD1. After removal of 3 bases from V and 6 bases from J, the junction contained 4 bases not matched to a gene. The length of the CDR3 is 15 residues. Germline loops: CDR1 SGHRS, CDR2 YFSETQ.

The chain couples TRBV27 to TRBJ2-1; TRBD2 matches 11 bases. The CDR3 runs 16 residues. The V gene end was trimmed by 5 bases and the J gene end by 4 bases; junction bases not matched to a gene: 7. Germline V gives CDR1 MNHEY, CDR2 SMNVEV (reference sequence). Written as DNA, the CDR3 is TGTGCCAGCAGTCGGACTAGCGGGCGGGGGTACAATGAGCAGTTCTTC. This translates into CASSRTSGRGYNEQFF.